This T cell receptor (beta chain) appears in the sequencing data of a study of a mutant IDH1 vaccine in newly diagnosed glioma. In the study overall: Earlier care involved radiotherapy, temozolomide, or both, and the majority received both. Points from the study as a whole: Immune responses arising from the vaccine appeared in around 93% of patients.

As concerns this clone: Its antigen is undetermined.

This sample's time point: week 23, last vaccination. Vaccination used 300 ug of mutant IDH1 20-mer peptide per dose, with topical imiquimod. Clones were sequenced by immunoSEQ multiplex PCR, and TCRdb holds only the in-frame ones, with some missing. The data show around 30,000 clones, with 80% seen just once and around 8% held by the top ten. The CDR3 is made up of 13 amino acids. Per the germline V gene, CDR1 is ENHRY and CDR2 is SYGVKD. V lost 11 bases and J lost 0, with 10 bases in between. This sample comprised PBMCs, obtained from a glioma patient whose treatment included an IDH1 peptide vaccine. This TCR was sampled from a woman between 18 and 29 years old with glioma. The J gene is TRBJ1-4, the V gene TRBV10-3, with D unclear. The CDR3 DNA reads TGTGCCGTCCGGCCGGCAACTAATGAAAAACTGTTTTTT. Residues: CAVRPATNEKLFF.